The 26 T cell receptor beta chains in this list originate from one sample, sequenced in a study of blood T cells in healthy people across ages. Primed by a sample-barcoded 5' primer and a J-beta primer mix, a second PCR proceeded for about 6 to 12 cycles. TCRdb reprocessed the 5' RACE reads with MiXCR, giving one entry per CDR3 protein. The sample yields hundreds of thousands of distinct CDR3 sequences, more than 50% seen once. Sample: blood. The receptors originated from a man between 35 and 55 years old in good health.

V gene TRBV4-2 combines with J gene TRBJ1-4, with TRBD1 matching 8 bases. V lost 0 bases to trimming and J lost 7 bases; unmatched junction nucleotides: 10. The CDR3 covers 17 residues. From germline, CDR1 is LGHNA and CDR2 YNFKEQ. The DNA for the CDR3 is TGTGCCAGCAGCCAAGAAATTACCAGGGGGCGGGGTGAAAAACTGTTTTTT. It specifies CASSQEITRGRGEKLFF.

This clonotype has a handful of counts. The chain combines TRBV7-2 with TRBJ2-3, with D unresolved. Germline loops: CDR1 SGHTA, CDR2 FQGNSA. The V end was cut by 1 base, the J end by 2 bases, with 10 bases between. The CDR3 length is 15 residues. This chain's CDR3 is CASSLGAGDTDTQYF. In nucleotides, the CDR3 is TGTGCCAGCAGCTTAGGTGCAGGAGACACAGATACGCAGTATTTT.

The CDR3 region is CASSLLQAGGYTF. The CDR3 DNA reads TGTGCCAGCAGTTTATTACAGGCTGGAGGCTACACCTTC. The chain employs TRBV12-3 or TRBV12-4 and TRBJ1-2; perhaps TRBD1 as D (5 bases). Trimming removed 2 bases at V and 8 bases at J, with 12 bases between. The CDR3 length is 13 residues.

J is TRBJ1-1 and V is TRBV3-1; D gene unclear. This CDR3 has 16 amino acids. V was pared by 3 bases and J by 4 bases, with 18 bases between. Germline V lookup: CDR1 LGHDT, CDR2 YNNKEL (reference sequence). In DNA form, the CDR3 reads TGTGCCAGCAGCCATCGAAGGGTAGGATTGGGCACTGAAGCTTTCTTT. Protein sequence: CASSHRRVGLGTEAFF.

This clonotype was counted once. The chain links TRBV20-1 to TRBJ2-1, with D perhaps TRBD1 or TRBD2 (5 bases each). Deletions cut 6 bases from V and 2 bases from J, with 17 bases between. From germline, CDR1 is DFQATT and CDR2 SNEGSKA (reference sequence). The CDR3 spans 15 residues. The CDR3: CSAVYRRGPYNEQFF. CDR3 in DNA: TGCAGTGCCGTGTATCGACGGGGCCCCTACAATGAGCAGTTCTTC.

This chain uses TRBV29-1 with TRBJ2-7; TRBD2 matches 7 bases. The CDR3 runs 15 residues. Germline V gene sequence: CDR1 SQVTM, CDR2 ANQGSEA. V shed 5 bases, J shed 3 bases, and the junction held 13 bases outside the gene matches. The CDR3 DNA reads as TGCAGCGTTCGTCCGGCTAGCGGACGCTTCTACGAGCAGTACTTC. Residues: CSVRPASGRFYEQYF.

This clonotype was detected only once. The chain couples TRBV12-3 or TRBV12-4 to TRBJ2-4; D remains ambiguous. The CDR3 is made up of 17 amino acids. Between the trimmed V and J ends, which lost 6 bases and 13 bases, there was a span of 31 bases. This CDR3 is CASSQVRRAGMKNEQYF. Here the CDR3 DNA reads TGTGCCAGCAGCCAGGTTCGTCGCGCCGGAATGAAGAATGAGCAGTACTTC.

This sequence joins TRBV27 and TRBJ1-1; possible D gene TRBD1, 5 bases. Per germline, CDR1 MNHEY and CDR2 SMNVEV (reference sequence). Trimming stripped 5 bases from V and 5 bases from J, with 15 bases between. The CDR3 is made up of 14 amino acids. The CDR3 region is CASSHGGKGTEAFF. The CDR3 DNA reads TGTGCCAGCAGTCACGGGGGGAAGGGGACTGAAGCTTTCTTT.

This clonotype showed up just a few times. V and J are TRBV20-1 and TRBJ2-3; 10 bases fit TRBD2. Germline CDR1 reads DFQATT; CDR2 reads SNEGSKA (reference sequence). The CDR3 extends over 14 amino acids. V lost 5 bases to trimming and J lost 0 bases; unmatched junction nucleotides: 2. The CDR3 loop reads CSAGLAVSTDTQYF. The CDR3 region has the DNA TGCAGTGCTGGACTAGCGGTTAGCACAGATACGCAGTATTTT.

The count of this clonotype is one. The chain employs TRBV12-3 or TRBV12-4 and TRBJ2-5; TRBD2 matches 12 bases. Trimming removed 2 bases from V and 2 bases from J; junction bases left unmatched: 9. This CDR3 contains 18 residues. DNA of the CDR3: TGTGCCAGCAGTTTAACCTGGGGGACTAGCGGGCGGCAAGAGACCCAGTACTTC. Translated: CASSLTWGTSGRQETQYF.

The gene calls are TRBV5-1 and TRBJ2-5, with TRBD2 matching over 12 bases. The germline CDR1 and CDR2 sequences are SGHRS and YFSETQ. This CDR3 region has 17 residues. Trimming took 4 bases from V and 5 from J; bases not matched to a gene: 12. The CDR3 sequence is CASSPVTSGSTGETQYF. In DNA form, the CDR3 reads TGCGCCAGCAGCCCCGTGACTAGCGGGAGTACCGGGGAGACCCAGTACTTC.

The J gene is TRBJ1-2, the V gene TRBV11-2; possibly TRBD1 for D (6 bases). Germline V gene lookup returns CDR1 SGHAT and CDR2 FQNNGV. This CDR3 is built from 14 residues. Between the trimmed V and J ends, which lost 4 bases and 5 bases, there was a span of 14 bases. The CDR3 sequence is CASSSTGFSYGYTF. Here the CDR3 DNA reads TGTGCCAGCAGCTCTACAGGGTTCTCTTATGGCTACACCTTC.

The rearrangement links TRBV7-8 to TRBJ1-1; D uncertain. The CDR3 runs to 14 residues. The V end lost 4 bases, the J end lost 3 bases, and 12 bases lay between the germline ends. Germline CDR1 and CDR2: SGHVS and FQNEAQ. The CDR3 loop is CASSSALPDTEAFF. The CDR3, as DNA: TGTGCCAGCAGCTCCGCCCTGCCCGACACTGAAGCTTTCTTT.

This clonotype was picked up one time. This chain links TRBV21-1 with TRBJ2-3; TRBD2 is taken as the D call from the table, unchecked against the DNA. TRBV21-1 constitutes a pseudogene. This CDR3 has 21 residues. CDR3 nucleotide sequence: TGTGCCAGCAGCAAAAAGGAAAAGTATAGCGGGCCCAAATCTAGCACAGATACGCAGTATTTT. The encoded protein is CASSKKEKYSGPKSSTDTQYF.

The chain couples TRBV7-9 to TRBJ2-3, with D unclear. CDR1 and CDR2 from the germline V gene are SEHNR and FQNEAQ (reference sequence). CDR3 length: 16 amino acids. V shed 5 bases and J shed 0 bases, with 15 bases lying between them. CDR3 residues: CASSPLFQTSTDTQYF. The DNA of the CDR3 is TGTGCCAGCAGCCCCTTATTTCAGACTAGCACAGATACGCAGTATTTT. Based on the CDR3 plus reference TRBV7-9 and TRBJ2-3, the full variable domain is DTGVSQNPRHKITKRGQNVTFRCDPISEHNRLYWYRQTLGQGPEFLTYFQNEAQLEKSRLLSDRFSAERPKGSFSTLEIQRTEQGDSAMYLCASSPLFQTSTDTQYFGPGTRLTVL.

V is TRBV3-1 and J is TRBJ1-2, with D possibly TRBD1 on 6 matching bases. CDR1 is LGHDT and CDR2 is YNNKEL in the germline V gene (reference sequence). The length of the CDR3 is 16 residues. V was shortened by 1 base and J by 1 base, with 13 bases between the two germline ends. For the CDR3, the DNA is TGTGCCAGCAGCCAAGCCCCGGGACAACTTAACTATGGCTACACCTTC. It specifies CASSQAPGQLNYGYTF.

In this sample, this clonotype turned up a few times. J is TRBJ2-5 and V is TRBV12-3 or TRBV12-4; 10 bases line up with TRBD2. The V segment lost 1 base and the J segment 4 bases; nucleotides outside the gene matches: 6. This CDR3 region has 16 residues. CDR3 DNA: TGTGCCAGCAGTTTAGAGCGGGGGGGCCGAGGAGAGACCCAGTACTTC. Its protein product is CASSLERGGRGETQYF.

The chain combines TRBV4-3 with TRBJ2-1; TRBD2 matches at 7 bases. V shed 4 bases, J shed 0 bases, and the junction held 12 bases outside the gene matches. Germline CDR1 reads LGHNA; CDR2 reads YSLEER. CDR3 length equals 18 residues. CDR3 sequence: CASSPGIAGGSSYNEQFF. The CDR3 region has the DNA TGCGCCAGCAGCCCTGGGATAGCGGGTGGGAGCTCCTACAATGAGCAGTTCTTC.

The chain's CDR3 is CSASKRGSTYNEQFF. CDR3 DNA sequence: TGCAGTGCTAGCAAGAGGGGGAGTACGTACAATGAGCAGTTCTTC. The V call is TRBV20-1, the J call TRBJ2-1; tentative D call: TRBD1 (6 bases). Germline loops: CDR1 DFQATT, CDR2 SNEGSKA (reference sequence). V lost 3 bases to trimming and J lost 4 bases, with 16 bases between them. The CDR3 is 15 residues long.

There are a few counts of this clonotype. CDR3 amino acids: CASSPRTASYEQYF. The CDR3 bases are TGTGCCAGCTCACCCCGGACTGCTTCCTACGAGCAGTACTTC. The rearrangement joins TRBV18 to TRBJ2-7; weak D call: TRBD2 (5 bases). This CDR3 spans 14 amino acids. V gave up 3 bases and J gave up 1 base, with 10 bases separating them. The germline V gene has CDR1 KGHSH and CDR2 LQKENI.

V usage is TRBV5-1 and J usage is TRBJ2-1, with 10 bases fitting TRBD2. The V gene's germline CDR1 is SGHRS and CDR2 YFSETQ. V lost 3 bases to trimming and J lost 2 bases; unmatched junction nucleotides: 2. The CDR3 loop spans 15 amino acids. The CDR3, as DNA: TGCGCCAGCAGCTCTAGCGGGAGCACCTACAATGAGCAGTTCTTC. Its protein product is CASSSSGSTYNEQFF.

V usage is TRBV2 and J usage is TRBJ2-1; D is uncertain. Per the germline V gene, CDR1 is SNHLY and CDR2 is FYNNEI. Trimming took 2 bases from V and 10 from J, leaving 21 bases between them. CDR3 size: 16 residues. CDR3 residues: CASSERGGPKNGEQFF. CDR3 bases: TGTGCCAGCAGTGAACGCGGCGGACCCAAAAACGGGGAGCAGTTCTTC. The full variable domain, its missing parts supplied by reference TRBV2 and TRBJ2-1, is EPEVTQTPSHQVTQMGQEVILRCVPISNHLYFYWYRQILGQKVEFLVSFYNNEISEKSEIFDDQFSVERPDGSNFTLKIRSTKLEDSAMYFCASSERGGPKNGEQFFGPGTRLTVL.

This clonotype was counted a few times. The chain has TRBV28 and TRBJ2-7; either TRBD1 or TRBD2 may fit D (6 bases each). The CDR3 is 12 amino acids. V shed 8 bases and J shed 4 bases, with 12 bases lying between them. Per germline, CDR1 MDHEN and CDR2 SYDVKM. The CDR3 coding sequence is TGTGCCAGCGGAACAGGGAGGTACGAGCAGTACTTC. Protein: CASGTGRYEQYF.

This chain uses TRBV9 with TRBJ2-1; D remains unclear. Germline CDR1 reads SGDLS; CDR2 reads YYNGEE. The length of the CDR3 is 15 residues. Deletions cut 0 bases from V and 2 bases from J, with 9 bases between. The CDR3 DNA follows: TGTGCCAGCAGCGTAGAAGGGCCCCCCTACAATGAGCAGTTCTTC. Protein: CASSVEGPPYNEQFF.

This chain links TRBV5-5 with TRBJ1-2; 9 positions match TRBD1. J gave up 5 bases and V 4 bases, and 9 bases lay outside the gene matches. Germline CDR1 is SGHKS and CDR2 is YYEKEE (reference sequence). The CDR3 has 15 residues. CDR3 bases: TGTGCCAGCAGCCGCCGGGGACAGGGCGGATATGGCTACACCTTC. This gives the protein CASSRRGQGGYGYTF.

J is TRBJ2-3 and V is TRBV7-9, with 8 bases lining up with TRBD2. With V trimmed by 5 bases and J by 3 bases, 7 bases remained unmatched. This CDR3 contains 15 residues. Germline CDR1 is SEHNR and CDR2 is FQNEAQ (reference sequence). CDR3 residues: CASSLSGLDTDTQYF. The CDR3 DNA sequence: TGTGCCAGCAGCCTTTCGGGACTAGATACAGATACGCAGTATTTT.